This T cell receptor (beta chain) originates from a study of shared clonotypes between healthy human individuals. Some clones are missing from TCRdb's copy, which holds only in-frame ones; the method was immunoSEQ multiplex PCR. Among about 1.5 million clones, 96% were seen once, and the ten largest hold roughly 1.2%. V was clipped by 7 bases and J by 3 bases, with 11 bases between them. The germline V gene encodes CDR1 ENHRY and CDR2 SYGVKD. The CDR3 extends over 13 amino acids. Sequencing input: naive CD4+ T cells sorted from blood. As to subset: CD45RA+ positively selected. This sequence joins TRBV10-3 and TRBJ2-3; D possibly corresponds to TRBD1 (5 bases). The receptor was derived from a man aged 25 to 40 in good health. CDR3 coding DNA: TGTGCCATCACTCAGGGCCCGACAGATACGCAGTATTTT. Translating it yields CAITQGPTDTQYF.